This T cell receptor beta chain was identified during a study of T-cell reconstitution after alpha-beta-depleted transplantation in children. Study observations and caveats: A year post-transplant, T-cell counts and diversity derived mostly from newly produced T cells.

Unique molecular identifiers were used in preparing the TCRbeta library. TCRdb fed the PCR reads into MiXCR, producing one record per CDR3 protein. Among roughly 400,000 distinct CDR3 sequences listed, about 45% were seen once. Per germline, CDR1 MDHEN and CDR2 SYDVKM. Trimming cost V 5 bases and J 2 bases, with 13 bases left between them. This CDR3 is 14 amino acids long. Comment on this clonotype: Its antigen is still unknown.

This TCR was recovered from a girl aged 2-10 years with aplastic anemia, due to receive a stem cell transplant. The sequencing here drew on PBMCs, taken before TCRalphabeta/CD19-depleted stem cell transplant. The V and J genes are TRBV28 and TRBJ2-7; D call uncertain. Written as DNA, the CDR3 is TGTGCCAGCAGTCCTCCGGGCGGCACCTACGAGCAGTACTTC. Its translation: CASSPPGGTYEQYF.